These 26 T cell receptor beta chains were all obtained from the same sample, sequenced in a study of tumor-infiltrating lymphocytes in oesophageal squamous cell carcinoma. MiXCR, run by TCRdb on the PCR reads, gives a single entry per CDR3 protein. The sample holds some 15,000 distinct CDR3 sequences, approximately 43% seen once. Sequencing used blood. Receptors were obtained from a female donor with esophageal squamous cell carcinoma.

This clonotype is deemed medium-sized (0.01 to 0.1%). The genes are TRBV12-3 or TRBV12-4 and TRBJ2-7; the D gene is possibly TRBD2 (5 bases). V was pared by 3 bases and J by 6 bases, with 9 bases between. The CDR3 runs 12 residues. CDR3 residues: CASSFVGSEQYF. CDR3 sequence (DNA): TGTGCCAGCAGTTTTGTTGGGAGCGAGCAGTACTTC.

The gene calls are TRBV27 and TRBJ2-3; no clear D gene. The CDR3 totals 13 residues. Per the germline V gene, CDR1 is MNHEY and CDR2 is SMNVEV (reference sequence). V dropped 5 bases and J dropped 0 bases, with 6 bases sitting between them. CDR3 coding DNA: TGTGCCAGCAGTACCTCTAGCACAGATACGCAGTATTTT. Encoded protein: CASSTSSTDTQYF.

J is TRBJ2-6 and V is TRBV10-3, with D perhaps given as TRBD1 or TRBD2 (6 bases each). The J call could be wrong; TRBJ2-7 is a better fit for the DNA end. The CDR3 sequence is 12 residues long. Looked up from germline, CDR1 is ENHRY and CDR2 is SYGVKD. The DNA for the CDR3 is TGTGCCATCCAGGTCGGGGGCGGAGGGCAGTACTTC. As protein: CAIQVGGGGQYF.

This clonotype was counted between two and nine times. Without the conserved terminal phenylalanine or tryptophan, this CDR3 likely stems from a read error. The limits of the CDR3 on the DNA are not certain, so only TCRdb's listed CDR3 is given. The chain recombines TRBV6-1 with TRBJ2-6; the table gives TRBD1 as D, unverified against the DNA. The CDR3 is 15 amino acids long, termini counted. Germline V gene lookup returns CDR1 MNHNS and CDR2 SASEGT. CDR3: CASGGQGFHGYTFGS.

The chain uses TRBV4-3 and TRBJ1-2, with TRBD1 matching 8 bases. The CDR3 extends over 17 amino acids. Germline CDR1 and CDR2: LGHNA and YSLEER. With 1 base clipped from V and 2 bases from J, the junction kept 9 bases outside the gene matches. The CDR3 nucleotides read TGCGCCAGCAGCCAAGGATCGACGGGACAGGCGAACTATGGCTACACCTTC. Its protein product is CASSQGSTGQANYGYTF.

V is TRBV27 and J is TRBJ2-6; D unclear. This CDR3 is built from 15 residues. V was pared by 2 bases and J by 2 bases, with 7 bases between. Germline V gives CDR1 MNHEY, CDR2 SMNVEV (reference sequence). The CDR3 nucleotides are TGTGCCAGCAGTTTAGGTAGAGCTGGGGCCAACGTCCTGACTTTC. Translation gives CASSLGRAGANVLTF.

The chain is built from TRBV6-2 or TRBV6-3 and TRBJ2-7; D is possibly TRBD1 or TRBD2 (5 bases each). The end of the DNA fits TRBJ2-1 better, so the J call may be wrong. CDR3 length: 14 amino acids. Germline V gene data show CDR1 as MNHEY and CDR2 as SVGEGT. CDR3 amino acids: CASTWGSLNNEQFF. The CDR3 nucleotides are TGTGCCAGCACATGGGGGTCCCTGAACAATGAGCAGTTCTTC.

This clonotype came up once. This CDR3 is missing its conserved last phenylalanine or tryptophan, likely due to a read error. The limits of the CDR3 on the DNA are not certain, so only TCRdb's listed CDR3 is given. The chain has TRBV7-8 and TRBJ2-1; TRBD2, the table's D call, lacks a check against the DNA. Looked up from germline, CDR1 is SGHVS and CDR2 is FQNEAQ. The CDR3 length is 19 residues, termini included. The CDR3 here is CASSRLRVGDPNSPLHFGN.

The chain employs TRBV6-1 and TRBJ2-3; no clear D gene. From germline, CDR1 is MNHNS and CDR2 SASEGT. V was pared by 4 bases and J by 3 bases, with 5 bases between. The CDR3 contains 12 residues. The CDR3 loop reads CASSGSTDTQYF. DNA of the CDR3: TGTGCCAGCAGTGGCTCGACAGATACGCAGTATTTT.

This clonotype was counted ten times or more. V usage is TRBV11-1 and J usage is TRBJ2-4; D unclear. The CDR3 is 16 residues long. Per germline, CDR1 SGHAT and CDR2 FQDESV (reference sequence). Trimming took 5 bases from V and 0 from J, leaving 14 bases between them. The CDR3 loop reads CASSDGGRLAKNIQYF. CDR3 in DNA: TGTGCCAGCAGCGATGGCGGTCGATTAGCCAAAAACATTCAGTACTTC.

At least ten counts were recorded for this clonotype. The J gene is TRBJ2-5, the V gene TRBV7-2; 7 bases are shared with TRBD1. The J call could be wrong; TRBJ2-7 is a better fit for the DNA end. Looked up from germline, CDR1 is SGHTA and CDR2 is FQGNSA. The CDR3 loop spans 14 amino acids. In nucleotides, the CDR3 is TGTGCCAGCAGCCGGGACAGAATTTCCGACGAGCAGTACTTC. Residues: CASSRDRISDEQYF.

This chain joins TRBV6-1 and TRBJ2-7, with a tentative D call TRBD1 (6 bases). CDR1 is MNHNS and CDR2 is SASEGT in the germline V gene. The V end was cut by 6 bases, the J end by 2 bases, with 17 bases between. This CDR3 has 15 residues. CDR3 amino acids: CASRPRADRAYEQYF. In DNA, the CDR3 is TGTGCCAGCAGGCCGAGGGCGGACAGAGCCTACGAGCAGTACTTC.

Ten or more counts support this clonotype. The chain has TRBV11-2 and TRBJ2-1; 13 bases agree with TRBD2. Germline CDR1 SGHAT, CDR2 FQNNGV. The CDR3 spans 17 residues. The ends lost 5 bases at V and 10 bases at J; junction bases unmatched: 14. The CDR3 sequence is CASSLRVWTSGSHEQFF. The DNA of the CDR3 is TGTGCCAGCAGCCTCCGGGTGTGGACTAGCGGGAGCCACGAGCAGTTCTTC. Looking up the rest from reference TRBV11-2 and TRBJ2-1 gives the full variable domain: EAGVAQSPRYKIIEKRQSVAFWCNPISGHATLYWYQQILGQGPKLLIQFQNNGVVDDSQLPKDRFSAERLKGVDSTLKIQPAKLEDSAVYLCASSLRVWTSGSHEQFFGPGTRLTVL.

The chain links TRBV7-4 to TRBJ2-5, with D uncertain. The CDR3 totals 14 residues. Germline V gene data show CDR1 as SGHVT and CDR2 as SQSDAQ. V lost 5 bases, J lost 5 bases, and 15 bases lay in between. The CDR3 DNA sequence: TGTGCCAGCAGCCAAATGGCCGGTTGGGAGACCCAGTACTTC. It is translated as CASSQMAGWETQYF.

This clonotype was counted ten times or more. The V gene is TRBV28, the J gene TRBJ2-7; 10 bases match TRBD1. Trimming took 6 bases from V and 4 from J; bases not matched to a gene: 6. The CDR3 has 14 amino acids. CDR1 is MDHEN, CDR2 SYDVKM, per germline. CDR3 coding DNA: TGTGCCAGCAGCTCGACAGGGGGCGGATACGAGCAGTACTTC. It specifies CASSSTGGGYEQYF.

Judged by abundance, this clonotype is medium-sized. This rearrangement joins TRBV6-1 to TRBJ2-5; D remains ambiguous. Trimming cost V 7 bases and J 4 bases, with 13 bases left between them. The CDR3 runs 13 residues. Germline V gene data show CDR1 as MNHNS and CDR2 as SASEGT. In DNA form, the CDR3 reads TGTGCCAGCACTGTAAGGAGCTCAGAGACCCAGTACTTC. Translated, it gives CASTVRSSETQYF.

The CDR3 sequence: CASSSGDSYEQYF. The CDR3 DNA is TGTGCCAGCAGCAGCGGGGACTCCTACGAGCAGTACTTC. The V call is TRBV7-4, the J call TRBJ2-7; 7 bases line up with TRBD2. V was clipped by 5 bases and J by 0 bases; unmatched bases: 1. Looked up from germline, CDR1 is SGHVT and CDR2 is SQSDAQ. The CDR3 length is 13 residues. Variable domain in full (rest from reference TRBV7-4 and TRBJ2-7): GAGVSQSPRYKVAKRGRDVALRCDSISGHVTLYWYRQTLGQGSEVLTYSQSDAQRDKSGRPSGRFSAERPERSVSTLKIQRTEQGDSAVYLCASSSGDSYEQYFGPGTRLTVT.

This clonotype was found many times. V is TRBV10-3 and J is TRBJ1-1; tentatively, D is TRBD1 (5 bases). CDR3 length: 15 residues. Germline-derived CDR1 and CDR2 are ENHRY and SYGVKD. V lost 7 bases and J lost 3, with 18 bases in between. CDR3 in DNA: TGTGCCATCACCCATGGGACCAGCCGGGACACTGAAGCTTTCTTT. As protein: CAITHGTSRDTEAFF.

This clonotype is medium-sized in the sample. The genes are TRBV28 and TRBJ2-1; D may be TRBD1 (6 bases). The V gene lost 6 bases and the J gene lost 4 bases, with 16 bases spanning the gap. The CDR3 loop spans 15 amino acids. Germline CDR1 is MDHEN and CDR2 is SYDVKM. This chain's CDR3 is CASSRLGTLYNEQFF. As DNA, the CDR3 is TGTGCCAGCAGCCGTCTCGGGACACTTTACAATGAGCAGTTCTTC.

In its sample, this clonotype was seen a few times. The CDR3 ends on some other residue instead of the conserved phenylalanine or tryptophan, so this is likely a read error. No DNA is shown, since the ends of the CDR3 on it are uncertain; the CDR3 is the one TCRdb lists. The V gene is TRBV28, the J gene TRBJ2-5; TRBD2 reflects the table's D call only, with no check against the DNA. The CDR3 extends over 16 residues, inclusive of both ends. Germline V gene lookup returns CDR1 MDHEN and CDR2 SYDVKM. CDR3 sequence reads: CASSLGPGWGGYTFGS.

This clonotype has more than one count but fewer than ten. The V call is TRBV7-6, the J call TRBJ2-7; D uncertain. The end of the DNA is better explained by TRBJ2-5, so the J call may be wrong. In germline, CDR1 is SGHVS, CDR2 FNYEAQ. The CDR3 has 17 amino acids. Here the CDR3 reads CASSPPQEVDGAETQYF. CDR3 nucleotide sequence: TGTGCCAGCAGCCCCCCCCAGGAAGTAGACGGAGCAGAGACCCAGTACTTC.

This clonotype was seen repeatedly, ten times or more. DNA of the CDR3: TGTGCCAGCAGTTATACTGCGGTAGCGGGCATCACAGATACGCAGTATTTT. Protein product: CASSYTAVAGITDTQYF. This rearrangement joins TRBV6-1 to TRBJ2-3, with 7 bases aligning to TRBD2. The length of the CDR3 is 17 residues. Germline loops: CDR1 MNHNS, CDR2 SASEGT. V lost 5 bases and J lost 2; bases outside the gene matches: 13.

This clonotype is a singleton in its sample. V gene TRBV7-2 combines with J gene TRBJ2-1, with 7 positions matching TRBD1. The J call may be incorrect, as the DNA end agrees better with TRBJ1-2. The CDR3 totals 14 residues. CDR1 SGHTA and CDR2 FQGNSA come from the germline V gene. In nucleotides, the CDR3 is TGTGCCAGCAGCACATACAGGGGTTCCTATGGCTACACCTTC. Its translation is CASSTYRGSYGYTF.

Note on this clonotype: The CDR3 carries no conserved terminal phenylalanine or tryptophan, so it likely arises from a read error. The limits of the CDR3 on the DNA are not certain, so only TCRdb's listed CDR3 is given. The chain recombines TRBV7-6 with TRBJ2-6; no check of the table's D call, TRBD2, against the DNA was made. From its first to its last residue, the CDR3 has 17 amino acids. CDR1 is SGHVS and CDR2 is FNYEAQ in the germline V gene. The CDR3 reads CASSSTSGVLGEQFFGA.

This clonotype counts as medium-sized. V usage is TRBV7-2 and J usage is TRBJ1-2, with a weak D call TRBD1 (6 bases). Germline CDR1 and CDR2: SGHTA and FQGNSA. V gave up 8 bases and J gave up 3 bases, with 10 bases separating them. The CDR3 consists of 12 residues. This chain's CDR3 is CASADSHYGYTF. CDR3 nucleotide sequence: TGTGCCAGCGCGGACAGCCACTATGGCTACACCTTC. Looking up the rest from reference TRBV7-2 and TRBJ1-2 gives the full variable domain: GAGVSQSPSNKVTEKGKDVELRCDPISGHTALYWYRQSLGQGLEFLIYFQGNSAPDKSGLPSDRFSAERTGGSVSTLTIQRTQQEDSAVYLCASADSHYGYTFGSGTRLTVV.

CDR3 region: CASSLVRNTKTQYF. The CDR3 region has the DNA TGTGCCAGCAGCTTAGTCCGTAATACGAAGACCCAGTACTTC. The rearrangement joins TRBV7-4 to TRBJ2-7; D call uncertain. The J call may be incorrect, as the DNA end agrees better with TRBJ2-5. There are 14 residues in the CDR3. Germline V gives CDR1 SGHVT, CDR2 SQSDAQ.